These 24 T cell receptor beta chains came from one sample sequenced in a study of cytomegalovirus exposure and HLA in healthy donors. The repertoire was sequenced with immunoSEQ multiplex PCR; TCRdb's copy has only in-frame clones and lacks some. The table records more than 250,000 clones, approximately 90% of them present only once. Sequencing used PBMCs. The receptors were gathered from a young woman in good health and CMV-seropositive.

This chain joins TRBV29-1 and TRBJ2-5, with TRBD1 as a possible D gene (6 bases). The germline V and J ends were trimmed by 7 bases and 6 bases, with 12 bases remaining between them. This CDR3 has 11 residues. Germline V gives CDR1 SQVTM, CDR2 ANQGSEA. As DNA, the CDR3 is TGCAGCGCCGCAGGGGCGAAGACCCAGTACTTC. It specifies CSAAGAKTQYF.

The chain has TRBV11-2 and TRBJ1-4; unclear D gene. The CDR3 runs to 12 residues. The V end lost 4 bases, the J end lost 8 bases, and 8 bases lay between the germline ends. Germline loops: CDR1 SGHAT, CDR2 FQNNGV. CDR3 sequence: CASSYHMEKLFF. CDR3 sequence (DNA): TGTGCCAGCAGCTATCACATGGAAAAACTGTTTTTT.

The chain combines TRBV7-8 with TRBJ2-3; 9 nucleotides align to TRBD2. V shed 2 bases, J shed 13 bases, and the junction held 4 bases outside the gene matches. Germline V gene sequence: CDR1 SGHVS, CDR2 FQNEAQ. The CDR3 has 12 amino acids. The CDR3 bases are TGTGCCAGCAGCTTAATAGCGGGAGAGGAGTATTTT. Translated: CASSLIAGEEYF.

V and J are TRBV11-2 and TRBJ2-7; the match to TRBD2 covers 7 bases. J was trimmed by 2 bases and V by 1 base; bases with no gene match: 5. CDR1 is SGHAT and CDR2 is FQNNGV in the germline V gene. CDR3 length equals 15 residues. CDR3 DNA: TGTGCCAGCAGCTTAGGGGCGGGAGTACCCTACGAGCAGTACTTC. Translation: CASSLGAGVPYEQYF.

This clone was found a few times. The J gene is TRBJ1-1, the V gene TRBV19, with D tentatively TRBD1 (5 bases). There are 15 residues in the CDR3. Between the trimmed V and J ends, which lost 1 base and 1 base, there was a span of 10 bases. Germline CDR1 and CDR2: LNHDA and SQIVND (reference sequence). CDR3 sequence (DNA): TGTGCCAGTAGTATAGGCGGGGGTTGGAACACTGAAGCTTTCTTT. This translates into CASSIGGGWNTEAFF.

The chain couples TRBV6-6 to TRBJ1-5; D not resolved. CDR1 is MNHNY and CDR2 is SVGAGI in the germline V gene (reference sequence). V lost 7 bases, J lost 3 bases, and 13 bases lay in between. CDR3 length equals 14 residues. CDR3 protein: CASTFTAYNQPQHF. CDR3 nucleotides: TGTGCCAGCACCTTTACAGCGTACAATCAGCCCCAGCATTTT.

V usage is TRBV7-9 and J usage is TRBJ2-7; TRBD1 matches at 12 bases. This CDR3 has 15 amino acids. V shed 1 base and J 7 bases; nucleotides not matched to a gene: 5. Germline V gene sequence: CDR1 SEHNR, CDR2 FQNEAQ (reference sequence). CDR3 nucleotide sequence: TGTGCCAGCAGCTTAGGGGGACAGGGGGCGTCGGAGCAGTACTTC. Its protein is CASSLGGQGASEQYF. The complete variable domain, with remaining parts taken from reference TRBV7-9 and TRBJ2-7, reads DTGVSQNPRHKITKRGQNVTFRCDPISEHNRLYWYRQTLGQGPEFLTYFQNEAQLEKSRLLSDRFSAERPKGSFSTLEIQRTEQGDSAMYLCASSLGGQGASEQYFGPGTRLTVT.

The V gene is TRBV5-4, the J gene TRBJ1-1; D remains unclear. The CDR3 runs 13 residues. Per germline, CDR1 SGHNT and CDR2 YYREEE (reference sequence). Trimming removed 4 bases from V and 6 bases from J, with 13 bases in between. In nucleotides, the CDR3 is TGTGCCAGCAGCACTACCGAGGGCGCTGAAGCTTTCTTT. Amino acid sequence: CASSTTEGAEAFF.

CDR3 loop: CASRLRTTNEKLFF. DNA of the CDR3: TGTGCCAGCAGACTAAGGACAACTAATGAAAAACTGTTTTTT. This chain joins TRBV28 and TRBJ1-4; D is uncertain. The germline CDR1 and CDR2 sequences are MDHEN and SYDVKM. The ends were cut back, 6 bases at V and 0 bases at J, with 8 bases in the middle. The CDR3 contains 14 residues. Filled out from reference TRBV28 and TRBJ1-4, the complete variable domain reads DVKVTQSSRYLVKRTGEKVFLECVQDMDHENMFWYRQDPGLGLRLIYFSYDVKMKEKGDIPEGYSVSREKKERFSLILESASTNQTSMYLCASRLRTTNEKLFFGSGTQLSVL.

The chain has TRBV11-2 and TRBJ1-3; D unclear. CDR1 is SGHAT, CDR2 FQNNGV, per germline. The CDR3 is 12 residues long. V was trimmed by 6 bases and J by 7 bases, leaving 10 bases between them. CDR3 protein: CASSNPGNTIYF. Written as DNA, the CDR3 is TGTGCCAGCAGTAATCCCGGGAACACCATATATTTT. The full variable domain, rest sourced from reference TRBV11-2 and TRBJ1-3, is EAGVAQSPRYKIIEKRQSVAFWCNPISGHATLYWYQQILGQGPKLLIQFQNNGVVDDSQLPKDRFSAERLKGVDSTLKIQPAKLEDSAVYLCASSNPGNTIYFGEGSWLTVV.

This clone was detected once. The rearrangement uses TRBV7-2 and TRBJ2-3; D may be TRBD2 (6 bases). This CDR3 contains 15 residues. Deletions cut 5 bases from V and 8 bases from J, with 20 bases between. Germline CDR1 and CDR2: SGHTA and FQGNSA. This CDR3 reads CASSRDSPSGATQYF. CDR3 DNA: TGTGCCAGCAGCCGGGACTCCCCAAGTGGTGCTACGCAGTATTTT.

CDR3 amino acids: CASGNTIYF. The CDR3 coding sequence is TGTGCCAGCGGAAACACCATATATTTT. This chain joins TRBV9 and TRBJ1-3; D remains unclear. From germline, CDR1 is SGDLS and CDR2 YYNGEE. V lost 7 bases and J 4 bases, leaving 0 bases between the germline ends. The CDR3 is made up of 9 amino acids.

This chain connects TRBV30 to TRBJ2-2; D gene uncertain. Looked up from germline, CDR1 is GTSNPN and CDR2 is SVGIG (reference sequence). This CDR3 comprises 14 residues. Trimming took off 4 bases at V and 0 bases at J, with 9 bases between the two ends. This chain's CDR3 is CAWKEGPNTGELFF. DNA for the CDR3: TGTGCCTGGAAGGAAGGGCCGAACACCGGGGAGCTGTTTTTT.

The chain recombines TRBV7-2 with TRBJ1-5, with D uncertain. The germline V gene encodes CDR1 SGHTA and CDR2 FQGNSA. The CDR3 is 15 amino acids. Trimming left V 3 bases short and J 0 bases short, with 9 bases between. CDR3 sequence reads: CASSFYRDSNQPQHF. The DNA for the CDR3 is TGTGCCAGCAGCTTCTACAGAGATAGCAATCAGCCCCAGCATTTT.

The chain has TRBV30 and TRBJ1-2; tentative D call: TRBD1 (5 bases). Germline loops: CDR1 GTSNPN, CDR2 SVGIG (reference sequence). This CDR3 comprises 15 residues. V lost 0 bases, J lost 6 bases, and 17 bases lay in between. CDR3 residues: CAWSVRRGAGNGYTF. DNA of the CDR3: TGTGCCTGGAGTGTACGGCGAGGGGCTGGAAATGGCTACACCTTC.

The chain has TRBV7-3 and TRBJ2-2, with D perhaps TRBD1 (5 bases). This CDR3 contains 15 residues. CDR1 and CDR2 (germline): SGHTA, FQGTGA. Trimming removed 4 bases at V and 0 bases at J, with 9 bases between. As DNA, the CDR3 is TGTGCCAGCAGCTCCTGGACAACGAACACCGGGGAGCTGTTTTTT. Residues: CASSSWTTNTGELFF.

Only a few counts were recorded for this clone. The V and J genes are TRBV18 and TRBJ2-7; 14 bases line up with TRBD2. The CDR3 spans 16 residues. V was pared by 3 bases and J by 4 bases, with 5 bases of the junction left unmatched. Germline CDR1 reads KGHSH; CDR2 reads LQKENI. CDR3 coding DNA: TGTGCCAGCTCACCCCGGACTAGCGGGGGGAGATACGAGCAGTACTTC. It yields the protein CASSPRTSGGRYEQYF.

The V call is TRBV7-3, the J call TRBJ1-6; D is unresolved. The V and J ends lost 4 bases and 9 bases respectively, with 7 bases between them. Germline V gene sequence: CDR1 SGHTA, CDR2 FQGTGA. The CDR3 runs 12 residues. The CDR3 sequence: CASSSVGSPLHF. CDR3 nucleotides: TGTGCCAGCAGCTCGGTCGGTTCACCCCTCCACTTT.

The chain couples TRBV5-1 to TRBJ1-2; D might be TRBD1 (5 bases). From germline, CDR1 is SGHRS and CDR2 YFSETQ. This CDR3 has 15 amino acids. Trimming removed 0 bases at V and 6 bases at J, with 15 bases between. DNA of the CDR3: TGCGCCAGCAGCTTGGCCCTACTGGGGGGTGATGGCTACACCTTC. As protein: CASSLALLGGDGYTF.

The gene calls are TRBV7-9 and TRBJ2-2; TRBD2 might be the D (5 bases). Germline CDR1 and CDR2: SEHNR and FQNEAQ (reference sequence). The CDR3 totals 16 residues. Deletions cut 11 bases from V and 7 bases from J, with 26 bases between. CDR3 DNA sequence: TGTGCCGGCAATTCTGATCGCGAGGGCCTTGACGGGGAGCTGTTTTTT. Its protein is CAGNSDREGLDGELFF.

The V call is TRBV14, the J call TRBJ2-1; 9 bases agree with TRBD2. The J segment lost 7 bases and the V segment lost 3 bases, leaving 7 bases of the junction unmatched. Germline V gene data show CDR1 as SGHDN and CDR2 as FVKESK. The CDR3 runs to 15 residues. CDR3 region: CASSHGAGGLNEQFF. In DNA, the CDR3 is TGTGCCAGCAGCCATGGAGCGGGAGGACTAAATGAGCAGTTCTTC. Together with reference TRBV14 and TRBJ2-1, the CDR3 gives the full variable domain: EAGVTQFPSHSVIEKGQTVTLRCDPISGHDNLYWYRRVMGKEIKFLLHFVKESKQDESGMPNNRFLAERTGGTYSTLKVQPAELEDSGVYFCASSHGAGGLNEQFFGPGTRLTVL.

This clone was seen once. The gene calls are TRBV7-9 and TRBJ2-7; 10 bases match TRBD1. This CDR3 has 15 amino acids. The germline V gene has CDR1 SEHNR and CDR2 FQNEAQ (reference sequence). With 4 bases clipped from V and 3 bases from J, the junction kept 6 bases outside the gene matches. The CDR3 region is CASSSWGQGLYEQYF. CDR3 in DNA: TGTGCCAGCAGCTCATGGGGACAGGGGCTCTACGAGCAGTACTTC.

This chain connects TRBV15 to TRBJ2-5; the D gene could be TRBD1 or TRBD2 (5 bases each). Trimming removed 3 bases from V and 8 bases from J, with 16 bases in between. Germline V lookup: CDR1 LNHNV, CDR2 YYDKDF (reference sequence). The CDR3 totals 14 residues. The CDR3 is CATSSAGTPKTQYF. The DNA of the CDR3 is TGTGCCACCAGCAGTGCCGGGACCCCGAAAACCCAGTACTTC. The full variable domain, with the rest looked up from reference TRBV15 and TRBJ2-5, is DAMVIQNPRYQVTQFGKPVTLSCSQTLNHNVMYWYQQKSSQAPKLLFHYYDKDFNNEADTPDNFQSRRPNTSFCFLDIRSPGLGDTAMYLCATSSAGTPKTQYFGPGTRLLVL.

The V gene is TRBV2, the J gene TRBJ2-7; TRBD2 agrees at 11 bases. This CDR3 has 14 amino acids. The J segment lost 2 bases and the V segment lost 3 bases, leaving 0 bases of the junction unmatched. Germline loops: CDR1 SNHLY, CDR2 FYNNEI. The CDR3 nucleotides are TGTGCCAGCAGTGAGGGACTAGCGGCCTACGAGCAGTACTTC. Its translation is CASSEGLAAYEQYF.